This T cell receptor (beta chain) was recovered during a study of a mutant IDH1 vaccine in newly diagnosed glioma. About the study: Among treated patients, around 60% were male and 37.5% female, and mean age was 40.4 years. Earlier care involved radiotherapy, temozolomide, or both, and the majority received both. Findings and caveats of the study: The study observed vaccine-induced immune responses in 85% to 95% of patients.

Germline V CDR1 and CDR2: DFQATT, SNEGSKA (reference sequence). The CDR3 is 11 amino acids. V shed 1 base and J shed 5 bases, with 2 bases lying between them. Note on this clone: Its antigen is not known.

Time point specified: baseline, week 1 (first vaccination visit). The treatment: pre-vaccination baseline after standard-of-care therapy. Here immunoSEQ multiplex PCR was the method, and the copy in TCRdb shows in-frame clones only, minus some. In the table there are about 59,000 clones, about nine tenths of which are singletons. This chain links TRBV20-1 with TRBJ1-4; D is unresolved. The starting material was PBMCs, obtained from a glioma patient treated with radiotherapy, temozolomide or both. This receptor was identified in a man in his forties or fifties with glioma. In nucleotides, the CDR3 is TGCAGTGCTAGAGTGAATGAAAAACTGTTTTTT. Translating it yields CSARVNEKLFF.